This entry lists 29 T cell receptor beta chains sequenced from one sample in a study of T cell responses to AZD1222 COVID-19 vaccine. Repertoires were generated with immunoSEQ multiplex PCR, while TCRdb's copy carries only in-frame clones and drops some. Among some 120,000 clones listed, over 75% were seen once. This material consisted of peripheral blood, taken 28 days after the second dose of the MenACWY control vaccine. Receptor source: an adult who received the MenACWY meningococcal vaccine as a control.

V and J are TRBV9 and TRBJ2-3, with TRBD1 as a possible D gene (5 bases). The CDR3 runs to 17 residues. Germline V lookup: CDR1 SGDLS, CDR2 YYNGEE. The germline V and J ends were trimmed by 0 bases and 1 base, with 15 bases remaining between them. The CDR3 loop is CASSVAPRAAGTDTQYF. The CDR3 DNA sequence: TGTGCCAGCAGCGTAGCTCCCAGGGCGGCGGGCACAGATACGCAGTATTTT.

The genes are TRBV27 and TRBJ1-6; no firm D call. The CDR3 is 15 residues long. Between the trimmed V and J ends, which lost 6 bases and 0 bases, there was a span of 9 bases. Per germline, CDR1 MNHEY and CDR2 SMNVEV (reference sequence). CDR3 sequence (DNA): TGTGCCAGCAGGTACACGAGCTCCTATAATTCACCCCTCCACTTT. Translation gives CASRYTSSYNSPLHF.

The chain employs TRBV3-1 (or the pseudogene TRBV3-2) and TRBJ1-1; the D is unclear. V lost 2 bases to trimming and J lost 4 bases, with 11 bases between them. This CDR3 has 14 residues. Per germline, CDR1 LGHDT and CDR2 YNNKEL (reference sequence). CDR3: CASSQHGEGTEAFF. CDR3 nucleotide sequence: TGTGCCAGCAGCCAACACGGGGAGGGCACTGAAGCTTTCTTT.

The chain is built from TRBV27 and TRBJ1-5; D might be TRBD1 (5 bases). Germline loops: CDR1 MNHEY, CDR2 SMNVEV (reference sequence). CDR3 length: 16 amino acids. V lost 5 bases and J 2 bases, leaving 16 bases between the germline ends. This CDR3 reads CASSLSYGAGNQPQHF. The CDR3 DNA reads TGTGCCAGCAGTCTCTCGTACGGGGCCGGCAATCAGCCCCAGCATTTT.

This clone was seen only once. The chain is built from TRBV28 and TRBJ1-5; 9 bases are a match to TRBD1. Germline V CDR1 and CDR2: MDHEN, SYDVKM. J lost 4 bases, V lost 4 bases, and 2 bases had no gene match. The CDR3 consists of 14 residues. The CDR3 is CASSSGTGNQPQHF. CDR3 sequence (DNA): TGTGCCAGCAGTTCCGGGACAGGGAATCAGCCCCAGCATTTT.

The rearrangement joins TRBV30 to TRBJ2-5, with D hard to call. The CDR3 has 10 residues. V was shortened by 7 bases and J by 5 bases, with 8 bases between the two germline ends. Germline V gene sequence: CDR1 GTSNPN, CDR2 SVGIG (reference sequence). The CDR3 sequence is CASGWETQYF. The CDR3 DNA reads as TGTGCCTCCGGGTGGGAGACCCAGTACTTC.

This clone showed up just once. This chain links TRBV9 with TRBJ1-4; perhaps TRBD1 as D (5 bases). The CDR3 spans 15 residues. Germline lookup yields CDR1 SGDLS and CDR2 YYNGEE. The V end was cut by 4 bases, the J end by 7 bases, with 17 bases between. The chain's CDR3 is CASSKYDSPGEKLFF. The CDR3 DNA reads TGTGCCAGCAGCAAATACGACAGTCCGGGTGAAAAACTGTTTTTT.

The rearrangement uses TRBV2 and TRBJ2-7; 15 nucleotides align to TRBD2. CDR1 SNHLY and CDR2 FYNNEI come from the germline V gene. The V gene end was trimmed by 6 bases and the J gene end by 7 bases; junction bases not matched to a gene: 10. The CDR3 runs 16 residues. CDR3 in DNA: TGTGCCAGCAGCGGAATGAGCGGGACTAGCGGGAGGGAGCAGTACTTC. Its translation: CASSGMSGTSGREQYF.

The chain has TRBV7-3 and TRBJ2-7; D unresolved. V was cut by 3 bases and J by 3 bases, with 12 bases left in between. The CDR3 length is 14 residues. Germline loops: CDR1 SGHTA, CDR2 FQGTGA. The CDR3 DNA reads as TGTGCCAGCAGCTTTATCCCGCGGTACTACGAGCAGTACTTC. Its translation: CASSFIPRYYEQYF.

The chain employs TRBV6-5 and TRBJ1-2, with TRBD1 matching 9 bases. V lost 6 bases, J lost 6 bases, and 8 bases stayed unmatched. This CDR3 spans 14 amino acids. Germline V CDR1 and CDR2: MNHEY, SVGAGI. The CDR3 sequence: CASRPGQGSHGYTF. CDR3 DNA sequence: TGTGCCAGCAGACCTGGACAGGGGTCACATGGCTACACCTTC.

The gene calls are TRBV6-2 or TRBV6-3 and TRBJ1-2, with 7 bases fitting TRBD1. V dropped 6 bases and J dropped 3; count of bases not matched to a gene: 10. CDR3 size: 15 residues. CDR1 is MNHEY and CDR2 is SVGEGT in the germline V gene. The CDR3 DNA reads TGTGCCAGCAGCACCCCTACAGGGGTTGACTATGGCTACACCTTC. It encodes CASSTPTGVDYGYTF.

The rearrangement links TRBV11-2 to TRBJ1-2; a weak D match, TRBD1 (5 bases). With 3 bases removed from V and 4 bases from J, the gap between germline ends came to 9 bases. CDR1 is SGHAT and CDR2 is FQNNGV in the germline V gene. The CDR3 has 13 amino acids. The CDR3 nucleotides read TGTGCCAGCAGCTTTGGGGGGGGCTATGGCTACACCTTC. Amino acids: CASSFGGGYGYTF.

The chain couples TRBV5-1 to TRBJ2-7; D may be TRBD2 (5 bases). Trimming shortened V by 4 bases and J by 2 bases, and 10 bases separated the two germline ends. Germline CDR1 is SGHRS and CDR2 is YFSETQ. There are 13 residues in the CDR3. The CDR3 region is CASSHSSTYEQYF. Written as DNA, the CDR3 is TGCGCCAGCAGCCATTCTAGCACCTACGAGCAGTACTTC.

J is TRBJ1-1 and V is TRBV19, with 7 bases fitting TRBD1. Germline CDR1 is LNHDA and CDR2 is SQIVND (reference sequence). V was pared by 3 bases and J by 1 base, with 2 bases of the junction left unmatched. The CDR3 is 14 residues long. CDR3 DNA sequence: TGTGCCAGTAGTATGGGACAGCCGAACACTGAAGCTTTCTTT. It yields the protein CASSMGQPNTEAFF.

This chain uses TRBV5-6 with TRBJ2-1; 7 positions agree with TRBD2. V trimming: 0 bases; J trimming: 4 bases; junction bases outside the gene matches: 1. CDR3 length: 14 residues. Germline-derived CDR1 and CDR2 are SGHDT and YYEEEE. The CDR3 here is CASSLASGYNEQFF. The CDR3 DNA follows: TGTGCCAGCAGCTTGGCTAGCGGATACAATGAGCAGTTCTTC.

This chain uses TRBV10-3 with TRBJ1-1; 7 nucleotides match TRBD1. V was pared by 6 bases and J by 2 bases, with 3 bases of the junction left unmatched. This CDR3 spans 13 amino acids. The germline V gene has CDR1 ENHRY and CDR2 SYGVKD. The CDR3: CAISAGGNTEAFF. In DNA, the CDR3 is TGTGCCATCAGCGCAGGGGGAAACACTGAAGCTTTCTTT.

This CDR3 reads CASSYGYNEQFF. CDR3 nucleotide sequence: TGTGCCAGCAGCTACGGATACAATGAGCAGTTCTTC. This chain links TRBV5-5 with TRBJ2-1; D ambiguous. CDR3 size: 12 residues. Trimming stripped 3 bases from V and 4 bases from J, with 5 bases between. Germline assignment: CDR1 SGHKS and CDR2 YYEKEE (reference sequence).

The rearrangement joins TRBV27 to TRBJ2-1; a possible D gene is TRBD2 (5 bases). Trimming left V 7 bases short and J 6 bases short, with 13 bases between. CDR3 length equals 13 residues. Germline V gene data show CDR1 as MNHEY and CDR2 as SMNVEV (reference sequence). As DNA, the CDR3 is TGTGCCAGCAATCCCGACGGGGTCAATGAGCAGTTCTTC. Translation gives CASNPDGVNEQFF.

The rearrangement joins TRBV19 to TRBJ2-4; perhaps TRBD2 as D (5 bases). The V end was cut by 2 bases, the J end by 0 bases, with 11 bases between. In germline, CDR1 is LNHDA, CDR2 SQIVND (reference sequence). The CDR3 has 16 amino acids. The CDR3 DNA sequence: TGTGCCAGTAGTATATTGGGAGCTCTAGCCAAAAACATTCAGTACTTC. Its protein is CASSILGALAKNIQYF. Full variable domain (rest looked up from reference TRBV19 and TRBJ2-4): DGGITQSPKYLFRKEGQNVTLSCEQNLNHDAMYWYRQDPGQGLRLIYYSQIVNDFQKGDIAEGYSVSREKKESFPLTVTSAQKNPTAFYLCASSILGALAKNIQYFGAGTRLSVL.

This clone was seen a single time. The rearrangement joins TRBV10-1 to TRBJ1-1; D is uncertain. CDR3 size: 15 residues. Germline CDR1 is WNHNN and CDR2 is SYGVQD (reference sequence). Trimming took off 6 bases at V and 0 bases at J, with 14 bases between the two ends. The DNA of the CDR3 is TGCGCCAGCAGGAAGAGGGTGGGCATGAACACTGAAGCTTTCTTT. Its translation: CASRKRVGMNTEAFF.

This chain joins TRBV29-1 and TRBJ2-5; 8 bases are a match to TRBD2. The CDR3 has 12 residues. The V and J ends lost 8 bases and 1 base, in that order; junction bases with no gene match: 3. CDR1 is SQVTM and CDR2 is ANQGSEA in the germline V gene. CDR3 DNA sequence: TGCAGCTCCCGGGGGGGCCAAGAGACCCAGTACTTC. Its protein product is CSSRGGQETQYF.

V usage is TRBV5-4 and J usage is TRBJ2-5; D remains unclear. CDR3 length equals 13 residues. CDR1 is SGHNT, CDR2 YYREEE, per germline (reference sequence). The V gene lost 1 base and the J gene lost 2 bases, with 6 bases spanning the gap. In nucleotides, the CDR3 is TGTGCCAGCAGCTTGCCCGCTCAAGAGACCCAGTACTTC. It yields the protein CASSLPAQETQYF.

The chain uses TRBV14 and TRBJ2-1; D possibly corresponds to TRBD2 (6 bases). Trimming pared 5 bases from V and 2 bases from J, leaving 13 bases between. CDR1 and CDR2 from the germline V gene are SGHDN and FVKESK. The CDR3 has 15 residues. The CDR3 DNA reads as TGTGCCAGCAGCGGCCGGGACTCCCCCTACAATGAGCAGTTCTTC. Amino acid sequence: CASSGRDSPYNEQFF.

This clone was recorded once. The chain combines TRBV27 with TRBJ2-1; D is possibly TRBD1 (5 bases). V was pared by 5 bases and J by 0 bases, with 8 bases between. The CDR3 is 14 residues long. The V gene's germline CDR1 is MNHEY and CDR2 SMNVEV (reference sequence). CDR3 nucleotides: TGTGCCAGCAGTCCTGGACACTCCTACAATGAGCAGTTCTTC. Its protein product is CASSPGHSYNEQFF.

This clone was seen ten or more times. The genes are TRBV21-1 and TRBJ1-5. TRBV21-1 is described as a pseudogene. The CDR3 extends over 15 amino acids. CDR3 DNA: TGTGCCAGCCTCGTTAGGCCTTTTAGCAATCAGCCCCAGCATTTT. Residues: CASLVRPFSNQPQHF.

The chain combines TRBV21-1 with TRBJ1-2; the table names TRBD1, a call not compared with the DNA. TRBV21-1 is labeled a pseudogene. The length of the CDR3 is 14 residues. CDR3 protein: CASSKAGRGNGYTF. The CDR3 nucleotides read TGTGCCAGCAGCAAAGCCGGCAGGGGGAATGGCTACACCTTC.

As concerns this clone: Mismatch with germline at one junction end may stem from a read error. The chain combines TRBV15 with TRBJ2-7, with D perhaps being TRBD1 or TRBD2 (5 bases each). The CDR3 is made up of 17 amino acids. Germline CDR1 is LNHNV and CDR2 is YYDKDF (reference sequence). In DNA, the CDR3 is TGTGCCACCAGCAGCGAGGACTTCGGGGCCAGCTCCTACAAGCAGTACTTC. Its protein product is CATSSEDFGASSYKQYF.

The rearrangement links TRBV3-1 (or the pseudogene TRBV3-2) to TRBJ1-5; D gene ambiguous. This CDR3 has 14 amino acids. The V gene lost 0 bases and the J gene lost 0 bases, with 3 bases spanning the gap. Germline V lookup: CDR1 LGHDT, CDR2 YNNKEL (reference sequence). As DNA, the CDR3 is TGTGCCAGCAGCCAAGATCTTAGCAATCAGCCCCAGCATTTT. The encoded protein is CASSQDLSNQPQHF.

The rearrangement joins TRBV5-4 to TRBJ1-6; 10 positions agree with TRBD1. The trim removed 3 bases at V and 0 bases at J, leaving 6 bases unmatched. The V gene's germline CDR1 is SGHNT and CDR2 YYREEE (reference sequence). The CDR3 totals 18 residues. The CDR3 DNA follows: TGTGCCAGCAGCTCCGGGACAGGGGCTCTCTCCTATAATTCACCCCTCCACTTT. Translated: CASSSGTGALSYNSPLHF. The variable domain in full, completed from reference TRBV5-4 and TRBJ1-6, reads ETGVTQSPTHLIKTRGQQVTLRCSSQSGHNTVSWYQQALGQGPQFIFQYYREEENGRGNFPPRFSGLQFPNYSSELNVNALELDDSALYLCASSSGTGALSYNSPLHFGNGTRLTVT.